The text below deals with one T cell receptor beta chain. This clone's antigen is unknown. Per-nucleotide qualities are absent, and no much larger clonotype sits a single base away. Reading the label with the study, this specimen's time point is: about 28 days (+/-7) after the second vaccine dose. AZD1222 recipients with second doses at about 4 weeks or about 12 weeks were pooled, because spike-specific TCR depth and breadth did not differ between schedules. Vaccinee samples came from UK trials COV001 and COV002, including a single-blind randomized controlled phase 2/3 trial of AZD1222 (ChAdOx1 nCoV-19) in healthy adults. For TCRbeta chain sequencing, PBMC samples were collected from trial participants at day 0 and at day 28 after the second dose. This entry is derived from a study of T cell responses to AZD1222 COVID-19 vaccine (dated by TCRdb to the early 2020s). A note on the overall study: TCR sequencing covered over 230 trial participants: 207 given two doses of AZD1222 and about 26 given two doses of MenACWY control vaccine. Trial participants were enrolled by age into subgroups of 18-55, 56-69 and 70-plus years, and 148, 28 and 57 TCR-sequenced participants, respectively, were included in these subgroups.

The CDR3 regions of human TCRbeta chains were analyzed by immunosequencing. Under the source paper's analysis protocol: Repertoire TCRs were checked for matches against a reference library of SARS-CoV-2-specific TCRs that had been generated using the MIRA antigen-specificity platform. Breadth was defined as the fraction of unique TCRs that were SARS-CoV-2-associated, and depth was defined as the fraction of total T cells that were SARS-CoV-2-associated. Using the MIRA data, each spike-specific TCR was assigned both to the spike region to which the TCR was reactive and to a CD4 or CD8 class. Log10-transformed breadth and depth values were compared by one-way ANOVA with Sidak's multiple comparisons tests. TCRdb took this table from immuneACCESS and kept in-frame rearrangements with V and J called. Such tables lack part of the clones; where checked against another copy, unresolved V genes explain under half of the gap, and the rest is unexplained. V and J calls and clone size are copied from that table; D and trimming were computed from the DNA. Across this sample there are about 160,000 clones, with around nine tenths seen only once. The ten biggest clones cover around 2.9% of the sample.

Study-level results and caveats: Only 5 to 7 AZD1222 recipients were SARS-CoV-2 seropositive at baseline, limiting conclusions about previously exposed vaccinees. Reportedly, almost half of the unique spike-specific TCRs recognized epitopes lying outside the regions that are mutated in the B.1.351 and B.1.1.7 variants. Because no samples from the day 14 peak response were available, repertoires could be characterized only after the peak T cell response. After two AZD1222 doses, spike-specific TCR breadth and depth were significantly higher than at day 0 and than in MenACWY recipients. The whole spike protein was spanned by vaccine-associated CD4 TCRs, and dominant responses were seen in regions 160-218 and 743-854. The 56-69-year group was small, and its depth increase did not reach significance, likely because of low power. Participants were mostly white British and included more females than males, and it was suggested by the authors that clonal diversity may have been underestimated.

Trimming removed 1 base from V and 3 bases from J, leaving 18 bases between the germline ends. Reading from cysteine to phenylalanine, the CDR3 counts 17 amino acids. The entry retains the CDR3 DNA only, 51 bases that are in frame from base 1. CDR1 is given as SGHDN and CDR2 as FVKESK, both from the germline V gene. This specimen was peripheral blood, taken 28 days after the second AZD1222 dose. This chain joins TRBV14 to TRBJ1-1; a confident D gene designation cannot be given. This TCR was sampled from an adult who received the AZD1222 COVID-19 vaccine. DNA sequence: TGTGCCAGCAGCCAAGCGTTTCTTTGGGGAGTGGACACTGAAGCTTTCTTT. Translation gives CASSQAFLWGVDTEAFF.